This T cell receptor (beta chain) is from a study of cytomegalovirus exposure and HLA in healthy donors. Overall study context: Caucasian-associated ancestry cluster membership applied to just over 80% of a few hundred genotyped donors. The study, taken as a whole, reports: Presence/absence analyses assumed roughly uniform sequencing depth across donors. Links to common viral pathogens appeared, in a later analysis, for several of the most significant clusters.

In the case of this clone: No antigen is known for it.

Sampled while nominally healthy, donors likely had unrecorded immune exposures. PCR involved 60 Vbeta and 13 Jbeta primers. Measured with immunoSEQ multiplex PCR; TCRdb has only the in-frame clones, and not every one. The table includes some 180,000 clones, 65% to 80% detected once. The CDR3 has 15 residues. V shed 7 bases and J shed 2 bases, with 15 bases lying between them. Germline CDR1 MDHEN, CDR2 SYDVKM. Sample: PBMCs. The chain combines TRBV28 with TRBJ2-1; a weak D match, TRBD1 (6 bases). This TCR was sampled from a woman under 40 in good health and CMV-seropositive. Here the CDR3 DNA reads TGTGCCAGCACCCAAGGGACACGAACCTACAATGAGCAGTTCTTC. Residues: CASTQGTRTYNEQFF.